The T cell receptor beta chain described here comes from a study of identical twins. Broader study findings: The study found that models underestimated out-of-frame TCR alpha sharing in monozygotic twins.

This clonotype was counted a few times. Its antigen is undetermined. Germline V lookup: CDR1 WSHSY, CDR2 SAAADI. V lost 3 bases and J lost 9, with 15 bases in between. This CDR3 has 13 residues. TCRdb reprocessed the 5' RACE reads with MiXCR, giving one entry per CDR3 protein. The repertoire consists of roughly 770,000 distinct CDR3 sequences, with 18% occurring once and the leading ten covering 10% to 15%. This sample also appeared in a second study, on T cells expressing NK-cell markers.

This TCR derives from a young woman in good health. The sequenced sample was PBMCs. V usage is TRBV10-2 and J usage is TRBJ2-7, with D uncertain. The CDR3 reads CASSDGFLEGQYF. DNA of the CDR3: TGCGCCAGCAGTGATGGGTTTCTAGAAGGGCAGTACTTC.